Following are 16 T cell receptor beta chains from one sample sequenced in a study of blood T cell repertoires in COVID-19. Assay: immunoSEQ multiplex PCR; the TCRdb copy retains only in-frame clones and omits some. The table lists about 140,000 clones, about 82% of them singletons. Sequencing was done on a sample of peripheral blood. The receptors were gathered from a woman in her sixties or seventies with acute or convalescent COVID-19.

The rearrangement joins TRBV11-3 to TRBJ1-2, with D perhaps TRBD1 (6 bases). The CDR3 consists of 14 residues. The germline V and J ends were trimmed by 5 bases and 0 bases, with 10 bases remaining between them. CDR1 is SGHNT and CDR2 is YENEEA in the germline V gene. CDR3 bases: TGTGCCAGCAGCCAACAGGGAACTAACTATGGCTACACCTTC. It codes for CASSQQGTNYGYTF.

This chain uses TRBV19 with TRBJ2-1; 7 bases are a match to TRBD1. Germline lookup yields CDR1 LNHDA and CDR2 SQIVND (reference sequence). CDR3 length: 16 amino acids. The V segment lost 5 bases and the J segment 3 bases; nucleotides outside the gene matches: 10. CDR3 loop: CASSRRRQGRYNEQFF. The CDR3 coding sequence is TGTGCCAGTAGTCGCCGCCGACAGGGACGCTACAATGAGCAGTTCTTC.

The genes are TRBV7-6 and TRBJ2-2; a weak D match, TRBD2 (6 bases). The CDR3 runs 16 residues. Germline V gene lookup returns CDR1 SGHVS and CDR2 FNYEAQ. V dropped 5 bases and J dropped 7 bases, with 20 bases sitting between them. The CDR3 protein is CASSPAPAGTVGELFF. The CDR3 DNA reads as TGTGCCAGCAGCCCCGCCCCGGCAGGGACTGTCGGGGAGCTGTTTTTT. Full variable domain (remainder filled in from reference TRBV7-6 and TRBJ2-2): GAGVSQSPRYKVTKRGQDVALRCDPISGHVSLYWYRQALGQGPEFLTYFNYEAQQDKSGLPNDRFSAERPEGSISTLTIQRTEQRDSAMYRCASSPAPAGTVGELFFGEGSRLTVL.

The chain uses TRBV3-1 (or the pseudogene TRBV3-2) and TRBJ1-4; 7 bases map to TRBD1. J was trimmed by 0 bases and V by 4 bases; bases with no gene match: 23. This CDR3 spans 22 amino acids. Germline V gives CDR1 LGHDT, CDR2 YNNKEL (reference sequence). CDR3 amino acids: CASSPGTVPWGLPGSTNEKLFF. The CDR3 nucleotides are TGTGCCAGCAGCCCCGGGACAGTCCCTTGGGGGCTGCCCGGATCAACTAATGAAAAACTGTTTTTT.

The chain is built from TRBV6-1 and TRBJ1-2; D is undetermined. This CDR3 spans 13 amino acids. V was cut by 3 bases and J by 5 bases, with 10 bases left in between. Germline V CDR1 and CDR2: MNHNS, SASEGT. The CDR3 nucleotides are TGTGCCAGCAGTGACCCATTTCTATATGGCTACACCTTC. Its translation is CASSDPFLYGYTF.

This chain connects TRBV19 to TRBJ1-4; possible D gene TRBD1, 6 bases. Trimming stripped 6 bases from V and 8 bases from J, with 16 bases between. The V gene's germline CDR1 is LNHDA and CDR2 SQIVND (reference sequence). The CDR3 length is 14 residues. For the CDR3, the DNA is TGTGCCAGTAGCGCACAGGGTTTGGGCGAAAAACTGTTTTTT. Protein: CASSAQGLGEKLFF.

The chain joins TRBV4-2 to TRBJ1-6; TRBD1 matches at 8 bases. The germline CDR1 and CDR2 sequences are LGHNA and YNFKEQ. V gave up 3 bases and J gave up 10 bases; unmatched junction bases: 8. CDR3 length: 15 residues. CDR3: CASSHKTGESSPLHF. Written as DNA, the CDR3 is TGTGCCAGCAGCCACAAGACAGGGGAGAGCTCACCCCTCCACTTT.

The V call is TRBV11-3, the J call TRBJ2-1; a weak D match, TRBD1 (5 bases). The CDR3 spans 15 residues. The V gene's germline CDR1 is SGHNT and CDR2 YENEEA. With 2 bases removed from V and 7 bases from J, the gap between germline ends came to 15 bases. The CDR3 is CASSLQGSRKNEQFF. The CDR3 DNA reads TGTGCCAGCAGCTTACAGGGTAGTCGGAAAAATGAGCAGTTCTTC.

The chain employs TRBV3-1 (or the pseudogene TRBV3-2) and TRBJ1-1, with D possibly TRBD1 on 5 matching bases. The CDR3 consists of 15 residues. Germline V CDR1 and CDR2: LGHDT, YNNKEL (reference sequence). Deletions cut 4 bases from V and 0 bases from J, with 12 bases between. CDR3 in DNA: TGTGCCAGCAGCCCAAACACAGGCATGAACACTGAAGCTTTCTTT. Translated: CASSPNTGMNTEAFF.

The CDR3 region is CASRSDTTGGEEQYF. The CDR3 region has the DNA TGTGCCAGCAGGTCCGATACAACAGGGGGGGAAGAGCAGTACTTC. J is TRBJ2-7 and V is TRBV11-3; perhaps TRBD1 as D (8 bases). Germline V gene lookup returns CDR1 SGHNT and CDR2 YENEEA. The CDR3 extends over 15 amino acids. V lost 6 bases, J lost 7 bases, and 22 bases lay in between.

CDR3 protein: CASSATGWEQPQHF. The CDR3 DNA reads as TGCGCCAGCAGCGCGACAGGGTGGGAACAGCCCCAGCATTTT. V gene TRBV5-1 combines with J gene TRBJ1-5; 7 nucleotides align to TRBD1. CDR1 is SGHRS and CDR2 is YFSETQ in the germline V gene. V lost 4 bases to trimming and J lost 7 bases; unmatched junction nucleotides: 8. The CDR3 totals 14 residues.

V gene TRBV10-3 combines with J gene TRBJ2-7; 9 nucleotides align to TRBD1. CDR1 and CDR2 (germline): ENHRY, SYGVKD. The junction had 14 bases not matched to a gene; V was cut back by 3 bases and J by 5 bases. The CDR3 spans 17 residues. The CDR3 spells CAISDPELRTGVNEQYF. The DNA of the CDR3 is TGTGCCATCAGTGACCCCGAGCTACGGACAGGGGTAAACGAGCAGTACTTC.

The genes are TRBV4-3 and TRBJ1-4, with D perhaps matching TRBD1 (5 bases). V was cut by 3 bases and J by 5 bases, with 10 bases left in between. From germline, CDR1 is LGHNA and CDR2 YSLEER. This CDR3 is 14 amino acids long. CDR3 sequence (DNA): TGCGCCAGCAGCCATAGGGGTATGAATGAAAAACTGTTTTTT. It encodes CASSHRGMNEKLFF.

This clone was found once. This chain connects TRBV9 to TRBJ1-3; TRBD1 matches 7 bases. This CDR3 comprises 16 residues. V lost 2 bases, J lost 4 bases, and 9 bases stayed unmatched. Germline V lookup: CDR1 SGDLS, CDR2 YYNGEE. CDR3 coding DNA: TGTGCCAGCAGCGTTCGACAGGGTTCATCGGGAAACACCATATATTTT. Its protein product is CASSVRQGSSGNTIYF.

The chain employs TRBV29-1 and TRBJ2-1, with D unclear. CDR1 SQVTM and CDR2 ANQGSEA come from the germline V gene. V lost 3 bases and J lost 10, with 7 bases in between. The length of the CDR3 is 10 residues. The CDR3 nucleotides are TGCAGCGTTGAGACCGGGGAGCAGTTCTTC. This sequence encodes CSVETGEQFF.

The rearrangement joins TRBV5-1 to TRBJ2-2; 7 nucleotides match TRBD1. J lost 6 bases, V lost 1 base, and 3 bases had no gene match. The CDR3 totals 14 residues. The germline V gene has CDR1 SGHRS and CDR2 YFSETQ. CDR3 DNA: TGCGCCAGCAGCTTGAAGACAGGGTCCGGGGAGCTGTTTTTT. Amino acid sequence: CASSLKTGSGELFF.